This note documents a single TCR beta chain sequence. The authors' processing: It was from reference gene primer amplification that nucleated cell counts were estimated. Sequencing used immunoSEQ multiplex PCR; TCRdb keeps in-frame clones, though not all of them. For V, J and clone size, that table is used; D and trimming come from the DNA. The table shows under 90,000 clones, with approximately 80% occurring only once. This record comes from a study of blood T cell repertoires in COVID-19. For the study at large: COVID-19 samples from acute and convalescent phases originated in the United States, Italy and Spain. T cells, B-cell-depleted T cells, or PBMCs provided the cDNA or gDNA that served as material.

The CDR3 is 15 residues long. Deletions cut 2 bases from V and 5 bases from J, with 13 bases between. CDR1 is SGHRS, CDR2 YFSETQ, per germline. The chain is built from TRBV5-1 and TRBJ2-2, with a weak D call TRBD2 (6 bases). The origin of this receptor is a human donor in a cohort sampled during active COVID-19. Material: peripheral blood. As DNA, the CDR3 is TGCGCCAGCAGCTTCGGGGGAAGAGGGACCGGGGAGCTGTTTTTT. The encoded protein is CASSFGGRGTGELFF.